The 24 T cell receptor beta chains listed next were all sequenced from one sample in a study of blood T cells in healthy people across ages. Primed by a sample-barcoded 5' primer and a J-beta primer mix, a second PCR proceeded for roughly 6 to 12 cycles. MiXCR, applied by TCRdb to the 5' RACE reads, yields one record per CDR3 protein. The profile shows 1,500,000 or so distinct CDR3 sequences, approximately 59% of them singletons. Sequencing was done on a sample of blood. The receptors here all came from a man younger than 35 in good health.

In this sample, this clonotype turned up a few times. The V gene is TRBV2, the J gene TRBJ2-2; D possibly uses TRBD1 or TRBD2 (5 bases each). This CDR3 region has 15 residues. Trimming left V 5 bases short and J 5 bases short, with 15 bases between. Germline V lookup: CDR1 SNHLY, CDR2 FYNNEI. CDR3 bases: TGTGCCAGCAGTCAGCGGCAGGGTGGGACCGGGGAGCTGTTTTTT. Its translation: CASSQRQGGTGELFF.

This clonotype was seen a few times. This CDR3 reads CASSQVLDSTDTQYF. In DNA form, the CDR3 reads TGCGCCAGCAGCCAGGTTTTAGATTCCACAGATACGCAGTATTTT. J is TRBJ2-3 and V is TRBV4-1; D is uncertain. V lost 3 bases to trimming and J lost 2 bases, with 12 bases between them. CDR3 length: 15 residues. Germline V CDR1 and CDR2: MGHRA, YSYEKL.

Concerning this clonotype itself: At one of its ends the junction is not consistent with the germline gene, which may arise from a read error. The chain joins TRBV7-2 to TRBJ2-5; D is unresolved. Germline values: CDR1 SGHTA, CDR2 FQGNSA. The CDR3 covers 12 residues. The CDR3 spells CAISLSRETQYF. CDR3 coding DNA: TGTGCCATCAGCCTCAGCCGGGAGACCCAGTACTTC.

The chain joins TRBV27 to TRBJ1-1; D perhaps matches TRBD1 (5 bases). CDR3 length: 13 residues. Germline-derived CDR1 and CDR2 are MNHEY and SMNVEV (reference sequence). V was trimmed by 3 bases and J by 5 bases, leaving 10 bases between them. The CDR3 DNA reads as TGTGCCAGCAGTTTTAGGGGAATAACTGAAGCTTTCTTT. Its protein product is CASSFRGITEAFF.

This sequence joins TRBV6-2 or TRBV6-3 and TRBJ2-1, with 8 positions matching TRBD1. This CDR3 has 16 amino acids. Germline V CDR1 and CDR2: MNHEY, SVGEGT. The V gene end was trimmed by 0 bases and the J gene end by 8 bases; junction bases not matched to a gene: 9. This CDR3 is CASSYSWDRPQDEQFF. The DNA for the CDR3 is TGTGCCAGCAGTTACTCCTGGGACAGGCCGCAGGATGAGCAGTTCTTC.

This rearrangement joins TRBV20-1 to TRBJ2-7; TRBD1 matches 8 bases. Looked up from germline, CDR1 is DFQATT and CDR2 is SNEGSKA (reference sequence). V gave up 3 bases and J gave up 5 bases; unmatched junction bases: 6. The CDR3 consists of 13 residues. CDR3 nucleotides: TGCAGTGCTAGCGGGACAGGTAACGACGAGCAGTACTTC. Translated: CSASGTGNDEQYF.

The sample holds one count of this clonotype. The rearrangement links TRBV7-9 to TRBJ2-1; no clear D gene. The ends were cut back, 4 bases at V and 5 bases at J, with 15 bases in the middle. CDR3 length: 15 amino acids. From germline, CDR1 is SEHNR and CDR2 FQNEAQ (reference sequence). CDR3 protein: CASSSFISSDNEQFF. CDR3 nucleotides: TGTGCCAGCAGCTCGTTTATATCTTCCGACAATGAGCAGTTCTTC.

The chain links TRBV7-2 to TRBJ2-5; 15 bases agree with TRBD2. With the DNA end fitting TRBJ2-7 better, the J assignment may be wrong. This CDR3 spans 17 amino acids. Germline CDR1 is SGHTA and CDR2 is FQGNSA. This CDR3 reads CASSLVGTSGGTHEQYF. CDR3 DNA sequence: TGTGCCAGCAGCTTAGTGGGGACTAGCGGGGGGACTCACGAGCAGTACTTC.

V and J are TRBV12-3 or TRBV12-4 and TRBJ1-4; unclear D gene. The CDR3 is 14 amino acids. With 0 bases removed from V and 8 bases from J, the gap between germline ends came to 10 bases. The CDR3 coding sequence is TGTGCCAGCAGTTTAGCATTTCGAAGGGAAAAACTGTTTTTT. Its protein product is CASSLAFRREKLFF.

The rearrangement links TRBV25-1 to TRBJ2-5, with D perhaps being TRBD1 or TRBD2 (5 bases each). The CDR3 is made up of 15 amino acids. Germline V gives CDR1 MGHDK, CDR2 SYGVNS. Trimming stripped 4 bases from V and 11 bases from J, with 23 bases between. The DNA for the CDR3 is TGTGCCAGCAGTGTGGCCGGGACGGGTGATATGAAGCAGTACTTC. Its protein is CASSVAGTGDMKQYF.

The chain uses TRBV12-3 or TRBV12-4 and TRBJ2-3, with a tentative D call TRBD1 (6 bases). Trimming removed 1 base at V and 4 bases at J, with 9 bases between. The CDR3 spans 14 residues. CDR3 bases: TGTGCCAGCAGTTTAGTTACAGGGTCAGATACGCAGTATTTT. Translation: CASSLVTGSDTQYF.

V usage is TRBV3-1 and J usage is TRBJ1-1, with unresolved D. V was pared by 0 bases and J by 7 bases, with 12 bases between. Germline loops: CDR1 LGHDT, CDR2 YNNKEL (reference sequence). The CDR3 has 14 amino acids. CDR3 sequence (DNA): TGTGCCAGCAGCCAAGATTACGGCGCCCATGAAGCTTTCTTT. This translates into CASSQDYGAHEAFF.

This chain uses TRBV29-1 with TRBJ2-7; 10 bases fit TRBD1. Unmatched junction bases numbered 6, after V lost 5 bases and J lost 2 bases. The CDR3 extends over 14 amino acids. CDR1 and CDR2 (germline): SQVTM, ANQGSEA. CDR3 bases: TGCAGCGTTATCCGGGACAGGGGCCCCTACGAGCAGTACTTC. It is translated as CSVIRDRGPYEQYF.

This clonotype was seen a few times. V and J are TRBV6-1 and TRBJ2-4; D might be TRBD1 (6 bases). Germline V CDR1 and CDR2: MNHNS, SASEGT. Trimming took off 6 bases at V and 8 bases at J, with 14 bases between the two ends. CDR3 length equals 13 residues. The DNA for the CDR3 is TGTGCCAGCAGCCGAGGGGGTAGAGACATTCAGTACTTC. Translated, it gives CASSRGGRDIQYF.

J is TRBJ2-3 and V is TRBV10-3; the match to TRBD2 covers 15 bases. The CDR3 runs 14 residues. J lost 4 bases, V lost 10 bases, and 3 bases had no gene match. Germline CDR1 is ENHRY and CDR2 is SYGVKD. The CDR3 region is CATGLAGGPDTQYF. The CDR3 DNA is TGTGCCACGGGACTAGCGGGGGGCCCAGATACGCAGTATTTT.

V is TRBV20-1 and J is TRBJ2-1; TRBD2 matches at 7 bases. Looked up from germline, CDR1 is DFQATT and CDR2 is SNEGSKA (reference sequence). J was trimmed by 10 bases and V by 0 bases; bases with no gene match: 6. This CDR3 has 13 residues. The CDR3 loop reads CSAREGGLPEQFF. The CDR3 nucleotides read TGCAGTGCTAGAGAGGGGGGACTACCCGAGCAGTTCTTC.

This clonotype has ten or more counts. The rearrangement links TRBV7-9 to TRBJ2-7; D unresolved. This CDR3 has 15 amino acids. V was cut by 4 bases and J by 0 bases, with 13 bases left in between. CDR1 and CDR2 (germline): SEHNR, FQNEAQ (reference sequence). The chain's CDR3 is CASSSSTWSSYEQYF. CDR3 sequence (DNA): TGTGCCAGCAGCTCCAGTACCTGGAGCTCCTACGAGCAGTACTTC.

This clonotype has a single count. The V and J genes are TRBV21-1 and TRBJ2-2; the D call TRBD1 from the table was never checked on the DNA. TRBV21-1 is an annotated pseudogene. This CDR3 has 14 amino acids. This CDR3 reads CASPGVGPTGELFF. CDR3 DNA sequence: TGTGCCAGCCCGGGAGTCGGGCCCACCGGGGAGCTGTTTTTT.

V is TRBV4-1 and J is TRBJ1-2; D ambiguous. V dropped 1 base and J dropped 13 bases, with 16 bases sitting between them. The V gene's germline CDR1 is MGHRA and CDR2 YSYEKL. The CDR3 length is 13 residues. As DNA, the CDR3 is TGCGCCAGCAGCCAAGTTCCCAACGCGGAGGGCACCTTC. Its protein product is CASSQVPNAEGTF.

The V gene is TRBV4-1, the J gene TRBJ1-1; D is perhaps TRBD1 (6 bases). Between the trimmed V and J ends, which lost 5 bases and 3 bases, there was a span of 16 bases. Germline lookup yields CDR1 MGHRA and CDR2 YSYEKL. The CDR3 has 15 residues. CDR3 loop: CASSYRQGMDTEAFF. The CDR3, as DNA: TGCGCCAGCAGCTATCGCCAGGGGATGGACACTGAAGCTTTCTTT.

This clonotype was seen only a few times. The chain employs TRBV5-1 and TRBJ2-1; D possibly uses TRBD1 or TRBD2 (5 bases each). Germline V lookup: CDR1 SGHRS, CDR2 YFSETQ. V was shortened by 4 bases and J by 4 bases, with 24 bases between the two germline ends. CDR3 size: 18 residues. The chain's CDR3 is CASSPPRAGSQLYNEQFF. DNA for the CDR3: TGCGCCAGCAGCCCTCCCAGGGCTGGGAGCCAATTATACAATGAGCAGTTCTTC.

A remark on this clonotype: A junction boundary mismatches the germline segment, possibly from a read error. The chain has TRBV11-2 and TRBJ1-3, with 8 bases that match TRBD1. Germline loops: CDR1 SGHAT, CDR2 FQNNGV. The CDR3 sequence is 14 residues long. The CDR3 loop reads CASSLQGARNTLYF. Here the CDR3 DNA reads TGTGCCAGCAGCTTACAGGGGGCAAGAAACACCTTATATTTT.

The chain uses TRBV7-9 and TRBJ2-5; D may be TRBD1 or TRBD2 (5 bases each). This CDR3 is built from 15 residues. Germline lookup yields CDR1 SEHNR and CDR2 FQNEAQ (reference sequence). The ends were cut back, 3 bases at V and 1 base at J, with 12 bases in the middle. CDR3 DNA sequence: TGTGCCAGCAGCTTCCCGGGACCTTCCCAAGAGACCCAGTACTTC. It yields the protein CASSFPGPSQETQYF.

The V call is TRBV3-1, the J call TRBJ2-5, with 8 bases aligning to TRBD1. The CDR3 is 15 residues long. Germline trimming cut 2 bases from V and 2 bases from J; bases unmatched to any gene: 4. CDR1 LGHDT and CDR2 YNNKEL come from the germline V gene (reference sequence). The CDR3 nucleotides read TGTGCCAGCAGCCAACCTACAGGGGGACAAGAGACCCAGTACTTC. As protein: CASSQPTGGQETQYF.